This T cell receptor (beta chain) was identified during a study of blood T cells in healthy people across ages. The authors ran a second PCR of roughly 6 to 11 cycles using a sample-barcoded 5' primer and a J-beta primer mix. Template switching added a 12-random-nucleotide identifier to every cDNA molecule. One entry per CDR3 protein, called by TCRdb with MiXCR from the 5' RACE reads. The sample carries 750,000 to 950,000 distinct CDR3 sequences, 25% to 30% recorded once. Study results and caveats: Long-lived donors exceeded aged donors in naive CD4+ cells and diversity.

About this clonotype: Its matching antigen is unknown.

V was shortened by 6 bases and J by 5 bases, with 11 bases between the two germline ends. Germline V lookup: CDR1 MNHNS, CDR2 SASEGT. The CDR3 runs 12 residues. This sample also appeared in a second study, on T cells of mothers and their children. That study reports: Among related mother-child pairs, overlap was slightly higher than in unrelated pairs, though not significantly.

The receptor comes from a woman in her thirties or forties in good health. The rearrangement joins TRBV6-1 to TRBJ2-7; unclear D gene. Material for sequencing was blood. CDR3 in amino acids: CASSTLVHEQYF. CDR3 coding DNA: TGTGCCAGCAGCACACTCGTCCACGAGCAGTACTTC.